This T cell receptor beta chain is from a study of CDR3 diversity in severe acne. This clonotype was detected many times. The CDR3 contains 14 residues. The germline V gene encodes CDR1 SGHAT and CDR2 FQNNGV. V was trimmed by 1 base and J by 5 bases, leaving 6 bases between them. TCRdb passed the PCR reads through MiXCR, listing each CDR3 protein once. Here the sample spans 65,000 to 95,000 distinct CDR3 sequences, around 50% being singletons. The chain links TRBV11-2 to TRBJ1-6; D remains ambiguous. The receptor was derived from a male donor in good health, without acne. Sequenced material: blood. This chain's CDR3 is CASSLGHHNSPLHF. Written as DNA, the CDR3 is TGTGCCAGCAGCTTAGGCCACCATAATTCACCCCTCCACTTT.